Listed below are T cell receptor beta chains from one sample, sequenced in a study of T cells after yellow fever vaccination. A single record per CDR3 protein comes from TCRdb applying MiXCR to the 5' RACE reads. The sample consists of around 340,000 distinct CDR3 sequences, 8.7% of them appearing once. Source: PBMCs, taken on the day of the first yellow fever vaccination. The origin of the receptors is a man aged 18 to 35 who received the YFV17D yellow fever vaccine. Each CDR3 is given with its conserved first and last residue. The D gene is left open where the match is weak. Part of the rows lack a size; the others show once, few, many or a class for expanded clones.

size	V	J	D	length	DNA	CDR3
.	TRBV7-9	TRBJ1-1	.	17	TGTGCCAGCAGCTGGAGCGCCGGGACCGAGAAGGACACTGAAGCTTTCTTT	CASSWSAGTEKDTEAFF
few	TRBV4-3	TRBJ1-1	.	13	TGCGCCAGCAGCCAAGTTCAGGGAAGGACGGCTTTCTTT	CASSQVQGRTAFF
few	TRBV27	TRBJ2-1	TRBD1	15	TGTGCCAGCAGTCCTCAGGGGGCTTCCTACAATGAGCAGTTCTTC	CASSPQGASYNEQFF
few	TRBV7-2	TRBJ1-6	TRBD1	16	TGTGCCAGCAGCTCCTCGCCGGGGGCAGGGGGTTCACCCCTCCACTTT	CASSSSPGAGGSPLHF
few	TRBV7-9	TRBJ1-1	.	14	TGTGCCAGCAGCAAGGACAGTGCCCTAACTGAAGCTTTCTTT	CASSKDSALTEAFF
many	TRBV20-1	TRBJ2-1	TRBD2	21	TGCAGTGCTAGATTCGTTCCTGGACTAGCGGGCCCCTCGAGCTCCTACAATGAGCAGTTCTTC	CSARFVPGLAGPSSSYNEQFF
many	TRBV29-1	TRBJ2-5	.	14	TGCAGCGTTCGAAGTCGGGGGTACCAAGAGACCCAGTACTTC	CSVRSRGYQETQYF
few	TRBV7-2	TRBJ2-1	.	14	TGTGCCAGCAGAAGAGGGGGGTACAACAATGAGCAGTTCTTC	CASRRGGYNNEQFF
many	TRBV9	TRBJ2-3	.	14	TGTGCCAGCAGCCCCCCCGTAATGGTAGATACGCAGTATTTT	CASSPPVMVDTQYF
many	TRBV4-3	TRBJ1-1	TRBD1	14	TGCGCCAGCAGCGTGGGACAGATGAACACTGAAGCTTTCTTT	CASSVGQMNTEAFF
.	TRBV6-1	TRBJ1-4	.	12	TGTGCCAGCAGACAGGGATCTGAAAAACTGTTTTTT	CASRQGSEKLFF
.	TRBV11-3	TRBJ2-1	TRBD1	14	TGTGCCAGCAGCTGTCAGGGACAGGGTATCGTGCAGTTCTTC	CASSCQGQGIVQFF
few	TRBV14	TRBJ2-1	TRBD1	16	TGTGCCAGCAGCCAGGGGACAGGGCTCTCCTACAATGAGCAGTTCTTC	CASSQGTGLSYNEQFF
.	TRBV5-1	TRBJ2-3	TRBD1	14	TGCGCCAGCAGCCCCCCGGGACAGGGGGATACGCAGTATTTT	CASSPPGQGDTQYF
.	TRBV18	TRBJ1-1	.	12	TGTGCCAGCTCACCAAGGGACTACGAGGCTTTCTTT	CASSPRDYEAFF
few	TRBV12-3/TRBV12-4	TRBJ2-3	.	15	TGTGCCAGCAGTATTCGATACTATCTCACAGATACGCAGTATTTT	CASSIRYYLTDTQYF
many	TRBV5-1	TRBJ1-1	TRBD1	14	TGCGCCAGCAGTCCTCTCGGGACAGGAGGTGCAGCTTTCTTT	CASSPLGTGGAAFF
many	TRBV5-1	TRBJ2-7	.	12	TGCGCCAGCAGCGGGGACGGATACGAGCAGTACTTC	CASSGDGYEQYF
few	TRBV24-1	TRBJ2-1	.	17	TGTGCCACCAGTGAAACCAGGGACTCCCTTAACAACAATGAGCAGTTCTTC	CATSETRDSLNNNEQFF
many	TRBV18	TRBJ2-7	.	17	TGTGCCAGCTCACCCTTTGAATCAACAGGGATCGCCTACGAGCAGTACTTC	CASSPFESTGIAYEQYF
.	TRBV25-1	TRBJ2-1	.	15	TGTGCCAGCAGTGATTATAGGGTTTCCTACAATGAGCAGTTCTTC	CASSDYRVSYNEQFF
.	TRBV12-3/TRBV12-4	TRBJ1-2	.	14	TGTGCCAGCACCAACAGACACTATAACTATGGCTACACCTTC	CASTNRHYNYGYTF
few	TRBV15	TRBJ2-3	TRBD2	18	TGTGCCGTAAGGACATCCTGGACTAGCGGGGGCTACACAGATACGCAGTATTTT	CAVRTSWTSGGYTDTQYF
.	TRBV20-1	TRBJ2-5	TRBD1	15	TGCAGTGCTAGACTCACAGGGGGCTTCCAAGAGACCCAGTACTTC	CSARLTGGFQETQYF
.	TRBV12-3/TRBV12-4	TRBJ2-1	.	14	TGTGCCAGCAGTCCCCCGCTCACTAGAGGTGAGCAGTTCTTC	CASSPPLTRGEQFF
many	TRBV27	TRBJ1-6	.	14	TGTGCCAGCAGTTTATTCAGGGGACGCTCACCCCTCCACTTT	CASSLFRGRSPLHF
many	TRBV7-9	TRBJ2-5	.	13	TGTGCCAGCAGCTTGTCGTTCCGAGAGACCCAGTACTTC	CASSLSFRETQYF
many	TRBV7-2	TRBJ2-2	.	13	TGTGCCAGCAGCTTAGGGTCGGCCGGGGAGCTGTTTTTT	CASSLGSAGELFF
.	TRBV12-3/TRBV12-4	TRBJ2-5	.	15	TGTGCCAGCAGTTTCCACGGCGCGGGACAAGAGACCCAGTACTTC	CASSFHGAGQETQYF
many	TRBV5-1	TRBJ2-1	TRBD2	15	TGCGCCACCGCAATTGAACTGTATAGCGGGAATGAGCAGTTCTTC	CATAIELYSGNEQFF
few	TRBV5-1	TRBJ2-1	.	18	TGCGCCAGCAGCTTCAGAGGATTGAGGGAGAGCTCCTACAATGAGCAGTTCTTC	CASSFRGLRESSYNEQFF
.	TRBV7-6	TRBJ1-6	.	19	TGTGCCAGCAGCTTAAAGTCGCAGGGGCTGAGGTCCTATAATTCACCCCTCCACTTT	CASSLKSQGLRSYNSPLHF
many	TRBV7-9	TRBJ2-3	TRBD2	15	TGTGCCAGCAGCCGAGGACTAGCGGGCACAGATACGCAGTATTTT	CASSRGLAGTDTQYF
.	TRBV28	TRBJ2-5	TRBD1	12	TGTGCCAGCTGGGACAGGTCAAAAACCCAGTACTTC	CASWDRSKTQYF
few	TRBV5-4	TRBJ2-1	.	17	TGTGCCAGCAGCTTGGTTTTCGGACTGGACCCCTACAATGAGCAGTTCTTC	CASSLVFGLDPYNEQFF
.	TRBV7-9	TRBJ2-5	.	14	TGTGCCAGCAGCTCTAGCGTATCCGGGGAGACCCAGTACTTC	CASSSSVSGETQYF
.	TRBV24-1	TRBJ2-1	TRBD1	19	TGTGCCACCAGTGTTACCGGGACAGGCCACCTTAGCTCCTACAATGAGCAGTTCTTC	CATSVTGTGHLSSYNEQFF
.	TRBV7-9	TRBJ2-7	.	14	TGTGCCAGCAGCTTAGAACAGAAAGCCTACGAGCAGTACTTC	CASSLEQKAYEQYF
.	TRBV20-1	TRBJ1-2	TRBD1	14	TGCAGTGCTACCGCCTCGACAGGGGGAAGTCGCTACACCTTC	CSATASTGGSRYTF
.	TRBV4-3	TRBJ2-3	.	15	TGCGCCAGCAGCCAGGCCTACATAGAGCCAGATACGCAGTATTTT	CASSQAYIEPDTQYF